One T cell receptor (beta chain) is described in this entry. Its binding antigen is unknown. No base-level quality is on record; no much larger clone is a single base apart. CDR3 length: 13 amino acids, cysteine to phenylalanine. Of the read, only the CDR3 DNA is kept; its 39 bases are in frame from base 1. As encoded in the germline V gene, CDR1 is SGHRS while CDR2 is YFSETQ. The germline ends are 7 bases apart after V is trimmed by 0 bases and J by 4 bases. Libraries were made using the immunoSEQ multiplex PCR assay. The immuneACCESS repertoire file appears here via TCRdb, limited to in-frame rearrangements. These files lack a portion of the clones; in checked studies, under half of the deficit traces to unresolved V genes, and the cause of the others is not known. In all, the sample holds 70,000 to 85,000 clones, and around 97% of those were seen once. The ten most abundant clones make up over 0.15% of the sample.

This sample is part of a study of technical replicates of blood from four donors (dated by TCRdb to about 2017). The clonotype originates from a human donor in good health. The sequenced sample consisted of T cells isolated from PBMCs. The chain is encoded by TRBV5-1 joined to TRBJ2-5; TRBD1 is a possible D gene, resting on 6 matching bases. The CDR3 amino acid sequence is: CASSLGGRETQYF. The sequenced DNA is TGCGCCAGCAGCTTGGGGGGGCGAGAGACCCAGTACTTC.